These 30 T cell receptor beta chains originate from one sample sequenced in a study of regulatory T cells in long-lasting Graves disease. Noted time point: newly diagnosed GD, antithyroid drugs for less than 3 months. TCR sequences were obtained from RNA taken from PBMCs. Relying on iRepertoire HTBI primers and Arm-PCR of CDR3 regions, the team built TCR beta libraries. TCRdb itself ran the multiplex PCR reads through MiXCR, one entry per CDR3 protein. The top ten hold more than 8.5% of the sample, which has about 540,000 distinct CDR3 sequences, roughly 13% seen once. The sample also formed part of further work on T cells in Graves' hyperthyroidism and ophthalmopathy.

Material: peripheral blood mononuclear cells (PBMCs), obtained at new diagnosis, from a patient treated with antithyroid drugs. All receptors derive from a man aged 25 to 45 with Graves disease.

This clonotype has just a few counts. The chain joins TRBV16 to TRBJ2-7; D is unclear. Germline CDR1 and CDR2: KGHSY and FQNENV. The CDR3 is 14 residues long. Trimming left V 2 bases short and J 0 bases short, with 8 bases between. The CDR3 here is CASSQGRNSYEQYF. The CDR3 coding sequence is TGTGCCAGCAGCCAAGGACGGAACTCCTACGAGCAGTACTTC.

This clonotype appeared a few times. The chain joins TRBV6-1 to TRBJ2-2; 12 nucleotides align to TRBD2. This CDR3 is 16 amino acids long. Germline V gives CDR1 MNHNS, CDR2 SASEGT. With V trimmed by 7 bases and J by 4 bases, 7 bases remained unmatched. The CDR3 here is CASTRTSGTGTGELFF. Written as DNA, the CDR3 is TGTGCCAGCACCCGGACTAGCGGGACCGGCACCGGGGAGCTGTTTTTT.

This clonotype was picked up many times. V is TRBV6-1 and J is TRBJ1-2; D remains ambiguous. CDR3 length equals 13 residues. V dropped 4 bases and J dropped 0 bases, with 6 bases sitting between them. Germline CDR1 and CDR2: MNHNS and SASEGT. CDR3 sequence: CASSAGTNYGYTF. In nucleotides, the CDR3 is TGTGCCAGCAGTGCCGGGACTAACTATGGCTACACCTTC.

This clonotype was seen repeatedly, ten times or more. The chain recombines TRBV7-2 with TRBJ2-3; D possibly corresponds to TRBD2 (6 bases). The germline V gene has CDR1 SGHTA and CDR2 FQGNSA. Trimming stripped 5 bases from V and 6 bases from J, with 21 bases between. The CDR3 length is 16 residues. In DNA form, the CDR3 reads TGTGCCAGCAGCCCCAATCCCCAACTAGCTAGGGATACGCAGTATTTT. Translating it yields CASSPNPQLARDTQYF.

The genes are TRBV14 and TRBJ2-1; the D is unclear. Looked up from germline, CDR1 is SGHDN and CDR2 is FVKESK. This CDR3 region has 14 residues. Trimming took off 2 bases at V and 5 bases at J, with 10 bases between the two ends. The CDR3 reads CASSQQALNNEQFF. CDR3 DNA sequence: TGTGCCAGCAGCCAACAGGCCTTAAACAATGAGCAGTTCTTC.

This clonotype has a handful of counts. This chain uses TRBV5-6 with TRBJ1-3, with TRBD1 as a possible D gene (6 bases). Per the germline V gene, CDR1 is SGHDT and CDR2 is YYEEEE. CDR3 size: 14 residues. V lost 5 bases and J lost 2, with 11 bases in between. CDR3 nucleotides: TGTGCCAGCAGTTACCAGGGGACTGGAAACACCATATATTTT. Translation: CASSYQGTGNTIYF. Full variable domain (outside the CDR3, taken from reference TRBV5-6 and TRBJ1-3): DAGVTQSPTHLIKTRGQQVTLRCSPKSGHDTVSWYQQALGQGPQFIFQYYEEEERQRGNFPDRFSGHQFPNYSSELNVNALLLGDSALYLCASSYQGTGNTIYFGEGSWLTVV.

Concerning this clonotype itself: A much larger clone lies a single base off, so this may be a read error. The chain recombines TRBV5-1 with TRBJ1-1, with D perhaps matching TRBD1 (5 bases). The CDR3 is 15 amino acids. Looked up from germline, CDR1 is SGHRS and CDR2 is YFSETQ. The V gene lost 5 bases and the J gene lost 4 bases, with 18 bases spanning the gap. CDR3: CASSHFTRGGTEAFF. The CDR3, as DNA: TGCGCCAGCAGTCATTTTACTCGGGGGGGCACTGAAGCTTTCTTT.

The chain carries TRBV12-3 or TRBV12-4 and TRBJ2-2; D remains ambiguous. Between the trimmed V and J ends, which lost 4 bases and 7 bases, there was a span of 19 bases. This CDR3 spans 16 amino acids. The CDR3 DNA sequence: TGTGCCAGCAGTTCACCACAGAGGTTTTTCAACGGGGAGCTGTTTTTT. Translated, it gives CASSSPQRFFNGELFF.

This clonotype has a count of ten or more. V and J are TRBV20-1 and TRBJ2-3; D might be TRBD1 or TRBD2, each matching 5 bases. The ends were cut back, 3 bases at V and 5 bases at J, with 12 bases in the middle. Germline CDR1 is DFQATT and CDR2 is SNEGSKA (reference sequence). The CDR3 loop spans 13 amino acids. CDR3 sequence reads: CSASGKGQDTQYF. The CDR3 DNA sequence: TGCAGTGCTAGCGGGAAGGGGCAAGATACGCAGTATTTT.

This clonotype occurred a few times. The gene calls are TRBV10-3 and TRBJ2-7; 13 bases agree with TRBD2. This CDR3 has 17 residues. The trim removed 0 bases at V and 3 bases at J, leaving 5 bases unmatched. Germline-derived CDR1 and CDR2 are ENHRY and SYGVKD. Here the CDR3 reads CAISESPTSGRGYEQYF. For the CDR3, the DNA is TGTGCCATCAGTGAGTCCCCTACTAGCGGGAGGGGCTACGAGCAGTACTTC.

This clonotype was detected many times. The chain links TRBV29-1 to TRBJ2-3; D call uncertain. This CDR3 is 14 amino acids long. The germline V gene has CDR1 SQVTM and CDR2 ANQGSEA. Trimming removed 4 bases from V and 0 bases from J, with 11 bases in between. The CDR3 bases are TGCAGCGTTGGTGTCCCTGCTAGCACAGATACGCAGTATTTT. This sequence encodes CSVGVPASTDTQYF.

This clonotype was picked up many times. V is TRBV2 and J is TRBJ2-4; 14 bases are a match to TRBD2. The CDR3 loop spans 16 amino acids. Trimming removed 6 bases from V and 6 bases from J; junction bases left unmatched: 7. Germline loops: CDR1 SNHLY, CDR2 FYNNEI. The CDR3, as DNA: TGTGCCAGCAGCGGACTAGCGGGAGGTTTGGGAAACATTCAGTACTTC. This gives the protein CASSGLAGGLGNIQYF.

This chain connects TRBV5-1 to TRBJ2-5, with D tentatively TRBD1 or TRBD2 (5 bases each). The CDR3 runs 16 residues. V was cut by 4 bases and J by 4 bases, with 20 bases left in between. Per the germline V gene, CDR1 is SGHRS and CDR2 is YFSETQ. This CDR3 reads CASSRGPGQGSETQYF. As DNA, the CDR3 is TGCGCCAGCAGCCGGGGCCCGGGGCAGGGATCAGAGACCCAGTACTTC.

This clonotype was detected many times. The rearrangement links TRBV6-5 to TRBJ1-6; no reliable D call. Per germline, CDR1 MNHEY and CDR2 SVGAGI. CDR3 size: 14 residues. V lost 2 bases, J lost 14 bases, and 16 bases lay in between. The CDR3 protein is CASSYAINDQALHF. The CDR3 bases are TGTGCCAGCAGTTACGCGATCAACGATCAGGCCCTCCACTTT.

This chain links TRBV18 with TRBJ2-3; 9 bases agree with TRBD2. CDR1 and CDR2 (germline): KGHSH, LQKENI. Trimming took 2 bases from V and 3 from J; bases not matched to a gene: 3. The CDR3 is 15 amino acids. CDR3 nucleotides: TGTGCCAGCTCACCAGCGGGGGGGGCTACAGATACGCAGTATTTT. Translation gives CASSPAGGATDTQYF.

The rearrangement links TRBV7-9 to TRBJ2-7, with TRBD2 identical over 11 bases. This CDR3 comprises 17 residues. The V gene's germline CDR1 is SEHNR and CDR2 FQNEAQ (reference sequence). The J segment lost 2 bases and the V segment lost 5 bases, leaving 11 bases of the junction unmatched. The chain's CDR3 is CASSPRLLLAGAYEQYF. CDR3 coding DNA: TGTGCCAGCAGCCCCCGCCTCCTACTAGCGGGGGCCTACGAGCAGTACTTC.

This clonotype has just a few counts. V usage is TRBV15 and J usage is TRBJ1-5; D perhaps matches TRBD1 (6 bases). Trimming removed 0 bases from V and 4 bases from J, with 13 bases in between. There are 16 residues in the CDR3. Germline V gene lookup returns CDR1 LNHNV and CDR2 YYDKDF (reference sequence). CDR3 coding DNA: TGTGCCACCAGCAGAGATCCACCAGGGACAAATCAGCCCCAGCATTTT. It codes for CATSRDPPGTNQPQHF.

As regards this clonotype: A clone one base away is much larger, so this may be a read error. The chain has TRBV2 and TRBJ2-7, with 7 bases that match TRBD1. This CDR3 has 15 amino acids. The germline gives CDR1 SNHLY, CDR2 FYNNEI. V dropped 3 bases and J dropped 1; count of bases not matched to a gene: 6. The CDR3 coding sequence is TGTGCCAGCAGTGAGACAGGGTGCCAATCCTACGAGCAGTACTTC. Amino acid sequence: CASSETGCQSYEQYF.

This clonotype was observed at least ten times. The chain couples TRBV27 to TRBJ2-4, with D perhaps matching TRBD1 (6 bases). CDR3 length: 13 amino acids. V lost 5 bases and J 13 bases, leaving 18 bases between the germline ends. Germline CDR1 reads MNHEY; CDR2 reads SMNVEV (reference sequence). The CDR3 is CASSPDSTGRQYF. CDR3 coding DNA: TGTGCCAGCAGTCCTGATTCGACAGGACGCCAGTACTTC.

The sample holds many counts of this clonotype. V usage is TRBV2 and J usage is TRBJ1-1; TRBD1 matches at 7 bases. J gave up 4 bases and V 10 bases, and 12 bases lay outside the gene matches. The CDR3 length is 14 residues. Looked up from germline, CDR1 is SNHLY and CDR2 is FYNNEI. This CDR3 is CATLGARQGTEAFF. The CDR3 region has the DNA TGTGCCACTCTTGGGGCAAGACAGGGCACTGAAGCTTTCTTT.

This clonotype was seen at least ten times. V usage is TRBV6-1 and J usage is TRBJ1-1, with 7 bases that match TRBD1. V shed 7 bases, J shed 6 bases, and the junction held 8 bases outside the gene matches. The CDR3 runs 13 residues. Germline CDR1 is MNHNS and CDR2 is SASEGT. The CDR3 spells CASTNRGLAEAFF. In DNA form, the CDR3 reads TGTGCCAGCACTAACAGGGGTTTGGCTGAAGCTTTCTTT.

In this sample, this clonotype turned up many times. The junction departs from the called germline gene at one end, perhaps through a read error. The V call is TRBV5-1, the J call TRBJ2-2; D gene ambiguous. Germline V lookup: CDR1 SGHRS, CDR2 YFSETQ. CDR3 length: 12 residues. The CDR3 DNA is TGTGCCAGCAGCTTAGCCACCGGGGAGCTGTTTTTT. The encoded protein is CASSLATGELFF.

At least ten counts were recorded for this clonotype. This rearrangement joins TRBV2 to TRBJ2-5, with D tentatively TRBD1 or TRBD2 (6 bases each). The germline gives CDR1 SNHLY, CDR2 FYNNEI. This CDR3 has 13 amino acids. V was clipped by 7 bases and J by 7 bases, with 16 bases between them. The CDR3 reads CASIAQGTGTQYF. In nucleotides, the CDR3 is TGTGCCAGCATTGCTCAGGGGACTGGGACCCAGTACTTC.

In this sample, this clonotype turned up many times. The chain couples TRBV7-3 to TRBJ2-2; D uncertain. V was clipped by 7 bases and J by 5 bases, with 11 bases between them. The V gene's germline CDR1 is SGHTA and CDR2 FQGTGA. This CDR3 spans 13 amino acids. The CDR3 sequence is CASTVLRTGELFF. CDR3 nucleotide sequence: TGTGCCAGCACGGTTCTGCGGACCGGGGAGCTGTTTTTT.

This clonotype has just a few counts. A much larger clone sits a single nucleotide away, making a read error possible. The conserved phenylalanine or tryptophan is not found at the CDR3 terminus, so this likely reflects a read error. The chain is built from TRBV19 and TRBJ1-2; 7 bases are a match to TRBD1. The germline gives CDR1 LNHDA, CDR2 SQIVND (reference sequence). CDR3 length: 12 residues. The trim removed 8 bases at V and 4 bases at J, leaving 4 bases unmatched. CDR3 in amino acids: CASETGPYGYTS. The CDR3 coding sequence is TGTGCCAGTGAGACAGGGCCCTATGGCTACACCTCC.

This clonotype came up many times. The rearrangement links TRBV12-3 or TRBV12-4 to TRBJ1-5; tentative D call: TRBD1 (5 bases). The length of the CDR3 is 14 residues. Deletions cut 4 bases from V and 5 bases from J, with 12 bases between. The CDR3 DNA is TGTGCCAGCAGTTCTGCGGGGGAATATCAGCCCCAGCATTTT. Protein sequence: CASSSAGEYQPQHF.

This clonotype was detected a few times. CDR3: CASSLRPTGTSGYEQYF. CDR3 nucleotides: TGTGCCAGCAGCTTGAGGCCGACCGGGACTAGCGGCTACGAGCAGTACTTC. V is TRBV7-6 and J is TRBJ2-7, with 11 bases lining up with TRBD2. The trim removed 3 bases at V and 3 bases at J, leaving 10 bases unmatched. The CDR3 spans 17 residues. Germline CDR1 SGHVS, CDR2 FNYEAQ. The entire variable domain, with the rest obtained from reference TRBV7-6 and TRBJ2-7, is as follows: GAGVSQSPRYKVTKRGQDVALRCDPISGHVSLYWYRQALGQGPEFLTYFNYEAQQDKSGLPNDRFSAERPEGSISTLTIQRTEQRDSAMYRCASSLRPTGTSGYEQYFGPGTRLTVT.

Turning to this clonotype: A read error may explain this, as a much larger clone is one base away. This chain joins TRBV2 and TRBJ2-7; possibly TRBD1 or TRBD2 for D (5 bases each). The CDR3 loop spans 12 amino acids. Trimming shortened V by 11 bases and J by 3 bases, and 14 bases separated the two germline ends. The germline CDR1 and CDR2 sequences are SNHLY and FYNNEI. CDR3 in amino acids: CALTGANYEQYF. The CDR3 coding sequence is TGTGCCTTAACCGGGGCTAACTACGAGCAGTACTTC.

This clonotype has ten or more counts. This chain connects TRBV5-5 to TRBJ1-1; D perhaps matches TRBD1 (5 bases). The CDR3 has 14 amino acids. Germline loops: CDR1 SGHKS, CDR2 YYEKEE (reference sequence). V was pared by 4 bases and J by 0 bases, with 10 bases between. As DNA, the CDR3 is TGTGCCAGCAGCGGGGGACCCATGAACACTGAAGCTTTCTTT. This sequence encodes CASSGGPMNTEAFF.

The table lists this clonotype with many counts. CDR3 protein: CSAGGRAEGNSPLHF. CDR3 nucleotides: TGCAGTGCTGGGGGGCGGGCGGAGGGTAATTCACCCCTCCACTTT. The J gene is TRBJ1-6, the V gene TRBV20-1; TRBD1 might be the D (6 bases). Germline CDR1 and CDR2: DFQATT and SNEGSKA (reference sequence). V was shortened by 5 bases and J by 6 bases, with 17 bases between the two germline ends. CDR3 size: 15 residues.